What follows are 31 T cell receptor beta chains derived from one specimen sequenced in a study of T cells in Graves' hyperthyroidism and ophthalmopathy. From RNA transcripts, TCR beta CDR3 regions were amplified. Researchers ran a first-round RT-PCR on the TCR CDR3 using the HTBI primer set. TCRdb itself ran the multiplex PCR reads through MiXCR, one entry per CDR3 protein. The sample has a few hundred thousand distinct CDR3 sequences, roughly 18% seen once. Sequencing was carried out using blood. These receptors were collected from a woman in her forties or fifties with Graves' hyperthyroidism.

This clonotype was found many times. For the CDR3, the DNA is TGTGCCAGCAGTGTAACAGGGGGGACTAATGAAAAACTGTTTTTT. It encodes CASSVTGGTNEKLFF. The genes are TRBV12-3 or TRBV12-4 and TRBJ1-4, with 8 bases aligning to TRBD1. V shed 5 bases and J 2 bases; nucleotides not matched to a gene: 4. This CDR3 is built from 15 residues.

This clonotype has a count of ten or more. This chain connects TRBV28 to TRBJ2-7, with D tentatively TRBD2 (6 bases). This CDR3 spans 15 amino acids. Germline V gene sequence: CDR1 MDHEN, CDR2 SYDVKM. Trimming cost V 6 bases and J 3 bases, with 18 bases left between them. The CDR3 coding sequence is TGTGCCAGCAGAGGGTCGGGAGTGGGGGACTACGAGCAGTACTTC. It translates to CASRGSGVGDYEQYF. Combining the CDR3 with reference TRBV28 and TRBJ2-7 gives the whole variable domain DVKVTQSSRYLVKRTGEKVFLECVQDMDHENMFWYRQDPGLGLRLIYFSYDVKMKEKGDIPEGYSVSREKKERFSLILESASTNQTSMYLCASRGSGVGDYEQYFGPGTRLTVT.

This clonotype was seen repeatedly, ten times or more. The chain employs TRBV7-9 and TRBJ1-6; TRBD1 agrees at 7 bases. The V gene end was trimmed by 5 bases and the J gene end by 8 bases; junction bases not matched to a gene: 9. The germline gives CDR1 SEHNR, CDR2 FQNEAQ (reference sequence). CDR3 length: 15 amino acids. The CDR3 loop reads CASSDNDRVYSPLHF. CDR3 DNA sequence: TGTGCCAGCAGCGACAACGACAGGGTCTATTCACCCCTCCACTTT. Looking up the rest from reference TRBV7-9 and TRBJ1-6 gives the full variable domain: DTGVSQNPRHKITKRGQNVTFRCDPISEHNRLYWYRQTLGQGPEFLTYFQNEAQLEKSRLLSDRFSAERPKGSFSTLEIQRTEQGDSAMYLCASSDNDRVYSPLHFGNGTRLTVT.

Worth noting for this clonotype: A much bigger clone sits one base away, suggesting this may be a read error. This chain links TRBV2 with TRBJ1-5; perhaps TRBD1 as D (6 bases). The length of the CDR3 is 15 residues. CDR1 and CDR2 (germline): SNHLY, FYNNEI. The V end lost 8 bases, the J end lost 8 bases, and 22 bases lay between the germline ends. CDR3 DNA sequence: TGTGCCAGCGGTGGGCGACAGGATGTTAATGAGCCCCAGCATTTT. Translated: CASGGRQDVNEPQHF.

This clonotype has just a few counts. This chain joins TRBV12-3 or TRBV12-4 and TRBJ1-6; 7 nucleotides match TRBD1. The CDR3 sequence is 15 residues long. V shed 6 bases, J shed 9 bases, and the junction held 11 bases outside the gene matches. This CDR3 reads CASRKQGPSGSPLHF. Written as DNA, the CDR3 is TGTGCCAGCAGAAAACAGGGGCCCAGCGGTTCACCCCTCCACTTT.

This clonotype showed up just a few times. DNA of the CDR3: TGTGCCAGCAGCGTAGCTCCAGGGGCTGTGAACACTGAAGCTTTCTTT. Its translation is CASSVAPGAVNTEAFF. V usage is TRBV9 and J usage is TRBJ1-1; weak D call: TRBD1 (6 bases). Between the trimmed V and J ends, which lost 0 bases and 0 bases, there was a span of 12 bases. CDR3 length equals 16 residues. CDR1 is SGDLS, CDR2 YYNGEE, per germline.

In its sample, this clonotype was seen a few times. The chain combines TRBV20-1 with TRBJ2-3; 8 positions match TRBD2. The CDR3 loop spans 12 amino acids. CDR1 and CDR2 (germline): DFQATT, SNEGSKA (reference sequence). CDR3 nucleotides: TGCACTCTAGCGGGCTACACAGATACGCAGTATTTT. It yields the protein CTLAGYTDTQYF.

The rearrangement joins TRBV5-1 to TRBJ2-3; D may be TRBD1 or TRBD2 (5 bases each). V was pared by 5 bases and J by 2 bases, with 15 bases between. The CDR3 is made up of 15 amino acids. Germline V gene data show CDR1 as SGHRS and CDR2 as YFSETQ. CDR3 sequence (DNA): TGCGCCAGCAGTCTGGGGGTAGGACCCACAGATACGCAGTATTTT. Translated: CASSLGVGPTDTQYF.

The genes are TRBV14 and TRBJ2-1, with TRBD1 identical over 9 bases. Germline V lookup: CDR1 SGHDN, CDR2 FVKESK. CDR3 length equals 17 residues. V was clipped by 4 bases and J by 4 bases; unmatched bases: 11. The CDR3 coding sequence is TGTGCCAGCAGCCCTAGGGCCGGGACAGGGTTATACAATGAGCAGTTCTTC. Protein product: CASSPRAGTGLYNEQFF.

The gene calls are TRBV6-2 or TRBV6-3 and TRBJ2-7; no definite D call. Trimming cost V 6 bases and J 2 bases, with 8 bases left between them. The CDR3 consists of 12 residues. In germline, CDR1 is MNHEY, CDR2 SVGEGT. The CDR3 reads CASRDHTYEQYF. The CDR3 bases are TGTGCCAGCAGGGACCATACCTACGAGCAGTACTTC.

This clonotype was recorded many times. The CDR3 protein is CASSWTDSSYEQYF. The CDR3 bases are TGTGCCAGCAGCTGGACAGATTCCTCCTACGAGCAGTACTTC. The rearrangement links TRBV11-3 to TRBJ2-7; perhaps TRBD1 as D (6 bases). There are 14 residues in the CDR3. Per germline, CDR1 SGHNT and CDR2 YENEEA. V lost 4 bases, J lost 0 bases, and 10 bases lay in between.

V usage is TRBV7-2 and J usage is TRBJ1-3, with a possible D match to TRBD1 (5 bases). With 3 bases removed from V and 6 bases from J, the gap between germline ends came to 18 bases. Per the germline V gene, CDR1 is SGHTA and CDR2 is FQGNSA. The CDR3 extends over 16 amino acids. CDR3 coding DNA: TGTGCCAGCAGCTTGGTGCTTTGGGACGGTCTAAACACCATATATTTT. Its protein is CASSLVLWDGLNTIYF.

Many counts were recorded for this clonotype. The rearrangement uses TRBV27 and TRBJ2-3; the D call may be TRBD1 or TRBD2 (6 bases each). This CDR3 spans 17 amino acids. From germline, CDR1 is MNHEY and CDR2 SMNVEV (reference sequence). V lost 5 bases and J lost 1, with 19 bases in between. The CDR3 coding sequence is TGTGCCAGCAGTCCCATTCAGGGGTGGAGGGGCACAGATACGCAGTATTTT. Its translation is CASSPIQGWRGTDTQYF.

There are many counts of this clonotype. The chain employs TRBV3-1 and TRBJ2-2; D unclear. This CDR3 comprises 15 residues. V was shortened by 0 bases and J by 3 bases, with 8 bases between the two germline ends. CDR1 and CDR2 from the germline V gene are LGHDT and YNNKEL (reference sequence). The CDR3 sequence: CASSQEVRDTGELFF. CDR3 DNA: TGTGCCAGCAGCCAAGAGGTACGGGACACCGGGGAGCTGTTTTTT.

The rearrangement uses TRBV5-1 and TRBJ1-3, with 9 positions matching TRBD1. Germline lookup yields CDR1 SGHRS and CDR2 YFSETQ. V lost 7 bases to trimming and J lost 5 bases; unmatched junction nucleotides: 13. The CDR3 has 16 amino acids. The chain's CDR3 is CASAPAMDRGRNTIYF. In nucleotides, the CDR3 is TGCGCCAGCGCTCCTGCGATGGACAGGGGTAGAAACACCATATATTTT.

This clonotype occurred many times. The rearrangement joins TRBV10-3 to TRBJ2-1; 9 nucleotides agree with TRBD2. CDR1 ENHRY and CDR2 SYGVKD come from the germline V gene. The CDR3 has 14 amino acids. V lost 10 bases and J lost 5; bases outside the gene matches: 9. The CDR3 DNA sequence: TGTGCCACCCGTGCGGGAGGGCCGGACAATGAGCAGTTCTTC. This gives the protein CATRAGGPDNEQFF.

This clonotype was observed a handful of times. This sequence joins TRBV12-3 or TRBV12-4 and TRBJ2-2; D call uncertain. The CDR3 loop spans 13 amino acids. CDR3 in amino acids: CASGPWNTGELFF. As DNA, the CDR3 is TGTGCGAGTGGTCCGTGGAACACCGGGGAGCTGTTTTTT.

The CDR3 bases are TGTGCCTGGACGCTCCTAGCGACCACAGATACGCAGTATTTT. It specifies CAWTLLATTDTQYF. The V gene is TRBV30, the J gene TRBJ2-3; a weak D match, TRBD2 (6 bases). The CDR3 is 14 amino acids. Per germline, CDR1 GTSNPN and CDR2 SVGIG (reference sequence). Trimming took 4 bases from V and 2 from J, leaving 13 bases between them. The whole variable domain, remainder taken from reference TRBV30 and TRBJ2-3, is SQTIHQWPATLVQPVGSPLSLECTVEGTSNPNLYWYRQAAGRGLQLLFYSVGIGQISSEVPQNLSASRPQDRQFILSSKKLLLSDSGFYLCAWTLLATTDTQYFGPGTRLTVL.

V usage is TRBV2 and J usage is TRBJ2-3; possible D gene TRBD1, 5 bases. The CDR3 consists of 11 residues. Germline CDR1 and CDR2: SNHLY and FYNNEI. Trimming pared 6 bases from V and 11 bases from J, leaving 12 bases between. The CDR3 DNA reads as TGTGCCAGCAGAACGACAGAGCTGCAGTATTTT. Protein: CASRTTELQYF.

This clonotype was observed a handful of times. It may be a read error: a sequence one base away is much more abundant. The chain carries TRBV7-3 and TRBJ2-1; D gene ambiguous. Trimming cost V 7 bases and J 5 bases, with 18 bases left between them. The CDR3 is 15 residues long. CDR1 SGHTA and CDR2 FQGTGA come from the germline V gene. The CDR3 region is CASNLILFRHNEQFF. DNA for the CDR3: TGTGCCAGCAACCTCATCCTTTTTCGGCACAATGAGCAGTTCTTC.

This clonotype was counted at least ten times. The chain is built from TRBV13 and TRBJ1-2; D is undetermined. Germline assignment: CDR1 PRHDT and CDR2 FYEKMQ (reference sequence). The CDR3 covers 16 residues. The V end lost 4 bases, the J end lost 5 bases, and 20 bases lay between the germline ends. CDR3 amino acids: CASSSEQERKGYGYTF. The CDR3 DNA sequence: TGTGCCAGCAGCTCCGAACAAGAACGAAAAGGATATGGCTACACCTTC. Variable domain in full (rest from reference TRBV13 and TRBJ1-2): AAGVIQSPRHLIKEKRETATLKCYPIPRHDTVYWYQQGPGQDPQFLISFYEKMQSDKGSIPDRFSAQQFSDYHSELNMSSLELGDSALYFCASSSEQERKGYGYTFGSGTRLTVV.

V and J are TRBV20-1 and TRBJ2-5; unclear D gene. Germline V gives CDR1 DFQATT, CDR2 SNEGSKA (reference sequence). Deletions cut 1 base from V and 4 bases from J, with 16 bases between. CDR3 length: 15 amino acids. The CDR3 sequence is CSARAPLNPPETQYF. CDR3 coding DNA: TGCAGTGCTAGAGCCCCCCTCAACCCTCCAGAGACCCAGTACTTC.

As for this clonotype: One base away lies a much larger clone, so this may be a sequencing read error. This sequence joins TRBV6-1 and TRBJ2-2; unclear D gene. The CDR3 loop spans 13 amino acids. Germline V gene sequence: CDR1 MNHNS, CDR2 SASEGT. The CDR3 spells CASSGANAGELFF. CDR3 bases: TGTGCCAGCAGTGGCGCGAACGCCGGGGAGCTGTTTTTT.

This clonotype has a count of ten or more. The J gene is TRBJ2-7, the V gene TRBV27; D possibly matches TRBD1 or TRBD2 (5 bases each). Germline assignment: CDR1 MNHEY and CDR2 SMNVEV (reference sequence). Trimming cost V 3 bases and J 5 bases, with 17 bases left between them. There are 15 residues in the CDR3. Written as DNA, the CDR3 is TGTGCCAGCAGTTTGTCGTACGGGACGAACCACGAGCAGTACGTC. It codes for CASSLSYGTNHEQYV.

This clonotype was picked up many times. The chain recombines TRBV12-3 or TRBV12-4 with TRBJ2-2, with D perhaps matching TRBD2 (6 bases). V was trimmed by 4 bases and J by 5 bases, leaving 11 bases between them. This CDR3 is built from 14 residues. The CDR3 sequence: CASSYGGNTGELFF. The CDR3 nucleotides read TGTGCCAGCAGTTATGGGGGGAATACCGGGGAGCTGTTTTTT.

This chain's CDR3 is CSARDRDPGNTEAFF. The CDR3 region has the DNA TGCAGTGCTAGAGATCGGGACCCAGGGAACACTGAAGCTTTCTTT. The chain carries TRBV20-1 and TRBJ1-1; possibly TRBD1 for D (5 bases). V gave up 0 bases and J gave up 1 base, with 12 bases separating them. The CDR3 runs to 15 residues. CDR1 and CDR2 (germline): DFQATT, SNEGSKA (reference sequence).

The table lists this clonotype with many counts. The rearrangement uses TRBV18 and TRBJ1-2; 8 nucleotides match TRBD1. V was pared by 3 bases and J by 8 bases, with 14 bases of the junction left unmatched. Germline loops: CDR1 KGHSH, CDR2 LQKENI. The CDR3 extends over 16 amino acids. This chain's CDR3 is CASSPSPQGGPMGYTF. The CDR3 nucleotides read TGTGCCAGCTCACCCTCCCCACAGGGGGGACCGATGGGCTACACCTTC. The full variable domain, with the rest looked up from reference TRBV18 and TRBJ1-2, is NAGVMQNPRHLVRRRGQEARLRCSPMKGHSHVYWYRQLPEEGLKFMVYLQKENIIDESGMPKERFSAEFPKEGPSILRIQQVVRGDSAAYFCASSPSPQGGPMGYTFGSGTRLTVV.

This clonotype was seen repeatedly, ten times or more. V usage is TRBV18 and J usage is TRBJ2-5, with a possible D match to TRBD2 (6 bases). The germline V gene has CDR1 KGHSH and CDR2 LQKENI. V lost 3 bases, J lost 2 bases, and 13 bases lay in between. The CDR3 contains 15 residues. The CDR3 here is CASSPASDQQETQYF. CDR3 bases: TGTGCCAGCTCACCCGCTAGCGATCAACAAGAGACCCAGTACTTC.

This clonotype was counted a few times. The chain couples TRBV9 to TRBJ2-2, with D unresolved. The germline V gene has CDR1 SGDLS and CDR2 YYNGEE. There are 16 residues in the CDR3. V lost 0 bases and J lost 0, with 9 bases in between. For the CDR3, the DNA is TGTGCCAGCAGCGTAGAAAGTGGCGCGAACACCGGGGAGCTGTTTTTT. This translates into CASSVESGANTGELFF. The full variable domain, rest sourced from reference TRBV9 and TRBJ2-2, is DSGVTQTPKHLITATGQRVTLRCSPRSGDLSVYWYQQSLDQGLQFLIQYYNGEERAKGNILERFSAQQFPDLHSELNLSSLELGDSALYFCASSVESGANTGELFFGEGSRLTVL.

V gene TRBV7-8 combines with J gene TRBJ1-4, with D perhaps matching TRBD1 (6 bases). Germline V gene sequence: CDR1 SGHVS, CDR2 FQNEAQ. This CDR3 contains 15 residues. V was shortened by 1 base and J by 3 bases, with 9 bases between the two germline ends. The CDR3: CASSLVQGPNEKLFF. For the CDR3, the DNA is TGTGCCAGCAGCTTAGTCCAGGGGCCTAATGAAAAACTGTTTTTT.

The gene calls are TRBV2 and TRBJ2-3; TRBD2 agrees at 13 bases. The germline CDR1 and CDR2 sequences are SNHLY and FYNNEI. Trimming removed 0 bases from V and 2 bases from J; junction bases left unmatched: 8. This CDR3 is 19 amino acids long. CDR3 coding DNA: TGTGCCAGCAGTGAAGCGGAACTAGCGGGAGGGAGCTTCACAGATACGCAGTATTTT. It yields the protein CASSEAELAGGSFTDTQYF.